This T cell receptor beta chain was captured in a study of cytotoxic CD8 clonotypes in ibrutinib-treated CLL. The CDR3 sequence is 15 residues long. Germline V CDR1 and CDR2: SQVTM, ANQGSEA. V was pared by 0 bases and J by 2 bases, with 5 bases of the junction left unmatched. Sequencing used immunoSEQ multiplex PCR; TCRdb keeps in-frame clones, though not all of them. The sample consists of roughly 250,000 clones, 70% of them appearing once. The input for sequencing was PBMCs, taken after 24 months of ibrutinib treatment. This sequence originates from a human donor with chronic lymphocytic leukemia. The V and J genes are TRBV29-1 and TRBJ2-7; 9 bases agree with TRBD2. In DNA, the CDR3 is TGCAGCGTTGAAGAGGCTAGCGGGATTCCCTACGAGCAGTACTTC. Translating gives CSVEEASGIPYEQYF.